The clone carrying this T cell receptor beta chain came up many times. Antigen unknown. Every diagnosis used clinical symptoms, serum thyroxine and TRAb, thyroid ultrasound and orbital computed tomography. These data come from a study of T cells in Graves' hyperthyroidism and ophthalmopathy. Study conclusions and caveats: Within blood appeared most thyroid clonotypes that had expanded above 0.001.

Amplified regions were TCR beta CDR3 sequences from RNA transcripts. Primed by the HTBI set, a first-round RT-PCR was run on the TCR CDR3. From the multiplex PCR reads, TCRdb called clonotypes with MiXCR, one entry per CDR3 protein. The top ten hold 34% of the sample, which has approximately 690,000 distinct CDR3 sequences, 20% seen once. The germline V gene encodes CDR1 SGHAT and CDR2 FQNNGV. V lost 2 bases and J lost 2, with 19 bases in between. The CDR3 is 17 amino acids. What was sequenced was blood. This TCR came from a young man with Graves' ophthalmopathy. The rearrangement joins TRBV11-2 to TRBJ2-7; D unclear. Written as DNA, the CDR3 is TGTGCCAGCAGCTTACGTCCAGCCCGCCTCGTTACCTACGAGCAGTACTTC. Encoded protein: CASSLRPARLVTYEQYF.